This T cell receptor beta chain was recorded in a study of regulatory and conventional T cells in breast cancer (dated by TCRdb to about 2015). The V and J ends are trimmed by 10 bases and 0 bases, leaving 13 bases between them. Inclusive of the bounding cysteine and phenylalanine, the CDR3 is 14 residues long. Only CDR3 DNA is held: 42 bases, read in frame from base 1. This clonotype is described as medium-sized (0.01 to 0.1%). The antigen it recognizes is unknown. No clone much larger than this one lies a single base away; base qualities are absent. Libraries were constructed by PCR. The listed sequencing device is Illumina MiSeq. TCRdb reprocessed the public reads (quality trimming at Q25 with fastp, clone calling with MiXCR) and kept in-frame beta chains. Records with the same CDR3 protein are collapsed into one entry carrying the most frequent genes and DNA. This sample gives about 10,000 distinct CDR3 sequences in total; about 34% of them show up just once. Jointly, the top ten make up around 5.9% of the sample.

Sequenced input: conventional T cells from blood. This chain joins TRBV12-3 or TRBV12-4 to TRBJ1-3; a weak D assignment points to TRBD1 (6 bases agree). This TCR derives from a male donor in good health. The bases read TGTGCCATTGGGGGCAGCCGCTCTGGAAACACCATATATTTT. This translates into CAIGGSRSGNTIYF.